Detailed here is one T cell receptor beta chain. In germline, CDR1 is LGHNA, CDR2 YNFKEQ. CDR3 size: 16 residues. V was cut by 1 base and J by 6 bases, with 15 bases left in between. These data originate in a study of blood T cell repertoires in COVID-19. Study-level background: The study drew acute and convalescent COVID-19 samples from the United States, Italy and Spain. In each case, the material was cDNA or gDNA derived from T cells, B-cell-depleted T cells, or PBMCs.

Original data processing: Estimation of nucleated cell counts relied on the amplification of reference gene primers. Clones were read by immunoSEQ multiplex PCR, and TCRdb kept only the in-frame ones, dropping some. V, J and clone size were drawn from that table, and D and trimming were deduced from the DNA. Of about 100,000 clones in the sample, 80% to 95% were seen once. The sequenced sample consisted of peripheral blood. This clonotype originated in a man in his forties or fifties with active COVID-19. The chain uses TRBV4-2 and TRBJ1-4; a weak D match, TRBD1 (6 bases). The CDR3 region is CASSQGTVGGYEKLFF. CDR3 DNA: TGTGCCAGCAGCCAAGGCACTGTAGGGGGTTATGAAAAACTGTTTTTT.